This T cell receptor (beta chain) was captured by sequencing in a study of control samples from healthy donors and cancer patients. The assay was immunoSEQ multiplex PCR, and TCRdb's table has in-frame clones only and misses some. The repertoire holds about 100,000 clones, with about 91% as singletons. This CDR3 contains 13 residues. CDR1 and CDR2 from the germline V gene are SGDLS and YYNGEE. The ends were cut back, 0 bases at V and 6 bases at J, with 9 bases in the middle. This TCR was recovered from a woman aged 18-29 years in good health. The chain combines TRBV9 with TRBJ1-1; D is possibly TRBD1 (5 bases). The specimen sequenced was blood. CDR3 in amino acids: CASSVVRGSEAFF. In DNA form, the CDR3 reads TGTGCCAGCAGCGTAGTTCGGGGCTCTGAAGCTTTCTTT.